This T cell receptor beta chain appears in the sequencing data of a study of OX40 agonist ivuxolimab in advanced cancers. Study information: Patients' therapy was ivuxolimab, an antibody that acts as an agonist of OX40 (CD134).

The CDR3 has 14 amino acids. V trimming: 5 bases; J trimming: 3 bases; junction bases outside the gene matches: 6. The germline V gene has CDR1 PRHDT and CDR2 FYEKMQ (reference sequence). General observations from the study: In general, CD8+ T cells held more expanded clones than CD4+ did, on average. Among the lowest levels of clonal expansion were found in partial responders at 0.1-3.0 mg/kg.

Assay: immunoSEQ multiplex PCR; the TCRdb copy retains only in-frame clones and omits some. The table has more than 25,000 clones, more than 75% seen once. Comment on this clone: As yet, its antigen is unknown.

The sample in question was CD4+ or CD8+ T cells sorted from blood, obtained in a trial of the OX40 agonist ivuxolimab. This chain joins TRBV13 and TRBJ2-7, with 8 bases lining up with TRBD2. This TCR was recovered from an adult with an advanced solid tumor such as melanoma, head and neck, liver or kidney cancer. As DNA, the CDR3 is TGTGCCAGCAGCCCCCGGGGGGGCGACTACGAGCAGTACTTC. It codes for CASSPRGGDYEQYF. The full variable domain, rest sourced from reference TRBV13 and TRBJ2-7, is AAGVIQSPRHLIKEKRETATLKCYPIPRHDTVYWYQQGPGQDPQFLISFYEKMQSDKGSIPDRFSAQQFSDYHSELNMSSLELGDSALYFCASSPRGGDYEQYFGPGTRLTVT.